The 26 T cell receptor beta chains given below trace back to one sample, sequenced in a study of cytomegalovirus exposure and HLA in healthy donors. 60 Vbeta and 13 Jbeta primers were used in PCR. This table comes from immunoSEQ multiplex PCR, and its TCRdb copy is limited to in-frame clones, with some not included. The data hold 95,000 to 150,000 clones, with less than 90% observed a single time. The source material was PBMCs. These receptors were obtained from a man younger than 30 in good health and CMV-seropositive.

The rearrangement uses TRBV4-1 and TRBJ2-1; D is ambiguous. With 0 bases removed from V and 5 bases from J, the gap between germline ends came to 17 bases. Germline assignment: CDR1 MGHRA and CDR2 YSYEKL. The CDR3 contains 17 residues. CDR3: CASSQDGPFRSNNEQFF. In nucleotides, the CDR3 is TGCGCCAGCAGCCAAGATGGTCCCTTCCGTTCTAACAATGAGCAGTTCTTC.

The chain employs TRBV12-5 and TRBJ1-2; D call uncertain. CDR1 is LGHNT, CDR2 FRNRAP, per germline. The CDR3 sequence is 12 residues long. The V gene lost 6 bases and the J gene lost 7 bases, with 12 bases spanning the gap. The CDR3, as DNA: TGTGCTAGTGGGCAGCGGTGGTTTGGCTACACCTTC. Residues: CASGQRWFGYTF.

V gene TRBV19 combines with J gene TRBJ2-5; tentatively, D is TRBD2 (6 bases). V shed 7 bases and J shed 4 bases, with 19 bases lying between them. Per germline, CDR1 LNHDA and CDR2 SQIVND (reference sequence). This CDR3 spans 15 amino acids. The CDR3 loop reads CASTNSGAGRETQYF. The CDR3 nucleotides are TGTGCCAGTACAAATTCGGGAGCCGGGAGAGAGACCCAGTACTTC.

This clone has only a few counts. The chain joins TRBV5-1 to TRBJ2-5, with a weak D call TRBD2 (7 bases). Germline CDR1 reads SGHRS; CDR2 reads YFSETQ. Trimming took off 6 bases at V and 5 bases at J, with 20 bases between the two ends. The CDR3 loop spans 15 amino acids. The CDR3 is CASNHAPGGRETQYF. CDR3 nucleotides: TGCGCCAGCAACCATGCGCCGGGGGGCCGGGAGACCCAGTACTTC. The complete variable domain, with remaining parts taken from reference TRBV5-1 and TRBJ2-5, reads KAGVTQTPRYLIKTRGQQVTLSCSPISGHRSVSWYQQTPGQGLQFLFEYFSETQRNKGNFPGRFSGRQFSNSRSEMNVSTLELGDSALYLCASNHAPGGRETQYFGPGTRLLVL.

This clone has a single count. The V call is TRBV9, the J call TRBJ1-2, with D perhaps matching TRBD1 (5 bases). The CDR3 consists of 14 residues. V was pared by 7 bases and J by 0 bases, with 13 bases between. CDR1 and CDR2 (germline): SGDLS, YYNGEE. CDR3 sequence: CASAQGGANYGYTF. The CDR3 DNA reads TGTGCCAGCGCTCAGGGCGGAGCTAACTATGGCTACACCTTC.

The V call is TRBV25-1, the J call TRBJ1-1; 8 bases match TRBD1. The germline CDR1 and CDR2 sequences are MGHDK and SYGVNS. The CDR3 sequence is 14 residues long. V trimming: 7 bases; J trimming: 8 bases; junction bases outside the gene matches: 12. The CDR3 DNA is TGTGCCAGCACTCACATCTTACCAGGGGGCGAAGCTTTCTTT. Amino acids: CASTHILPGGEAFF.

This CDR3 is CASSLGTGGGNQPQHF. The CDR3 nucleotides are TGTGCCAGCAGCTTAGGGACAGGGGGAGGCAATCAGCCCCAGCATTTT. The chain couples TRBV7-3 to TRBJ1-5, with 11 nucleotides matching TRBD1. The junction had 2 bases not matched to a gene; V was cut back by 2 bases and J by 2 bases. The CDR3 totals 16 residues. Germline-derived CDR1 and CDR2 are SGHTA and FQGTGA.

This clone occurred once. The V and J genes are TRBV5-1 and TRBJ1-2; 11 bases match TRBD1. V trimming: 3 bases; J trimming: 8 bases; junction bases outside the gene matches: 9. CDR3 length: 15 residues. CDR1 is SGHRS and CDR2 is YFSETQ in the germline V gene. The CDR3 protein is CASSSNGQGASGYTF. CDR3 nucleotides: TGCGCCAGCAGCTCAAACGGACAGGGGGCTAGCGGCTACACCTTC.

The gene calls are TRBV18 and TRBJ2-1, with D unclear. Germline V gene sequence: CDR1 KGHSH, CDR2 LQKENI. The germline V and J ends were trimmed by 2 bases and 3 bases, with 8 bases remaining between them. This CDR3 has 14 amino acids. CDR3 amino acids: CASSPMSHYNEQFF. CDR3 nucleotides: TGTGCCAGCTCACCAATGAGCCACTACAATGAGCAGTTCTTC.

CDR3 loop: CASSPTGGQTEAFF. The CDR3 region has the DNA TGTGCCAGCAGCCCAACAGGTGGGCAGACTGAAGCTTTCTTT. The chain is built from TRBV7-3 and TRBJ1-1; perhaps TRBD1 as D (5 bases). The CDR3 extends over 14 amino acids. Germline-derived CDR1 and CDR2 are SGHTA and FQGTGA. The V end lost 5 bases, the J end lost 5 bases, and 15 bases lay between the germline ends.

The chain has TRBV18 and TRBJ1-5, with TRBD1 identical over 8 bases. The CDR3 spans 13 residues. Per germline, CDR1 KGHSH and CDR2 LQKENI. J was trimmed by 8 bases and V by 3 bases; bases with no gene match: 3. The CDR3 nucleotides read TGTGCCAGCTCACCCCCGGGACAGGAGCCCCAGCATTTT. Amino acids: CASSPPGQEPQHF. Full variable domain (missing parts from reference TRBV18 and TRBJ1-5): NAGVMQNPRHLVRRRGQEARLRCSPMKGHSHVYWYRQLPEEGLKFMVYLQKENIIDESGMPKERFSAEFPKEGPSILRIQQVVRGDSAAYFCASSPPGQEPQHFGDGTRLSIL.

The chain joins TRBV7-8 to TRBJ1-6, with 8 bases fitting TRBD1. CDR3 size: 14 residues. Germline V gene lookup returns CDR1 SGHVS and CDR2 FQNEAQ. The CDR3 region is CAVNRGGYNSPLHF. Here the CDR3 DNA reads TGTGCAGTAAACAGGGGGGGCTATAATTCACCCCTCCACTTT.

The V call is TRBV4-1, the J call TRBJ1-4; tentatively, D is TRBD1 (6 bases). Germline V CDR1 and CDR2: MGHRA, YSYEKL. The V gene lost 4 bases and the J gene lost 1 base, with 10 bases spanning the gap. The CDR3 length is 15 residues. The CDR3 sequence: CASSPEGQTNEKLFF. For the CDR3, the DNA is TGCGCCAGCAGCCCAGAGGGACAAACTAATGAAAAACTGTTTTTT.

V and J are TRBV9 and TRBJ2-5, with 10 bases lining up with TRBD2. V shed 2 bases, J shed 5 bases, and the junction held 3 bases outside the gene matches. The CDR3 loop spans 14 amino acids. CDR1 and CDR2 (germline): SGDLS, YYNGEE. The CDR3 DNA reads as TGTGCCAGCAGCGTCGGGACTAGCGAGGAGACCCAGTACTTC. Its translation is CASSVGTSEETQYF. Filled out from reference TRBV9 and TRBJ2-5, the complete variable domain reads DSGVTQTPKHLITATGQRVTLRCSPRSGDLSVYWYQQSLDQGLQFLIQYYNGEERAKGNILERFSAQQFPDLHSELNLSSLELGDSALYFCASSVGTSEETQYFGPGTRLLVL.

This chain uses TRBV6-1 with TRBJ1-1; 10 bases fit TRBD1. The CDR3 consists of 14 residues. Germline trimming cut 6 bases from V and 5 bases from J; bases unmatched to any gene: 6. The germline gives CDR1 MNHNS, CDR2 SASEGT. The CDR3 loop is CASRGQGPGTEAFF. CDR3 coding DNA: TGTGCCAGCAGGGGACAGGGGCCGGGAACTGAAGCTTTCTTT.

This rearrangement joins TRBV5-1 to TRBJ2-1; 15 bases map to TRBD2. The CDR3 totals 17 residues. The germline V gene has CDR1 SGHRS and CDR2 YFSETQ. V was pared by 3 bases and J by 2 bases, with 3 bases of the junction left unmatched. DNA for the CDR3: TGCGCCAGCAGCTCGGGACTAGCGGGGGGCCCCTACAATGAGCAGTTCTTC. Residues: CASSSGLAGGPYNEQFF.

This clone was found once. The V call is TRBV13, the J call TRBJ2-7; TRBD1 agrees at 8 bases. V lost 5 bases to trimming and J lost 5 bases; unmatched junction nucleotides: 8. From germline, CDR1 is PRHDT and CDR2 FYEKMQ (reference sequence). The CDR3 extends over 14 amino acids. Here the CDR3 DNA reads TGTGCCAGCAGCCTGGACAGGGTAAGCCACGAGCAGTACTTC. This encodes CASSLDRVSHEQYF.

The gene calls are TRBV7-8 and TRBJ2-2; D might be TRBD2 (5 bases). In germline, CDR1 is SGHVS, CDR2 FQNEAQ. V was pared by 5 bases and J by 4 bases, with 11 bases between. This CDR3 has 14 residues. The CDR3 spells CASSPVDSTGELFF. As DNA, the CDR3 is TGTGCCAGCAGCCCCGTGGACTCCACCGGGGAGCTGTTTTTT.

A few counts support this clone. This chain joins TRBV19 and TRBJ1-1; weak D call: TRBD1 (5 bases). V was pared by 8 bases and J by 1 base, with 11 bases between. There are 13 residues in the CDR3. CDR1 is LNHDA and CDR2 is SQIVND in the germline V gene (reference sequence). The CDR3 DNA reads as TGTGCCAGTGCAACAGGTCCGAACACTGAAGCTTTCTTT. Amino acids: CASATGPNTEAFF.

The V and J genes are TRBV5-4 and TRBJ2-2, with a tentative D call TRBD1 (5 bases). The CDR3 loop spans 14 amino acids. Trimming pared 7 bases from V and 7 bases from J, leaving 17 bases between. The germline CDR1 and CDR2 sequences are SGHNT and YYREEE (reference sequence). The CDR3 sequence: CASLNKGANGELFF. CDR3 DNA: TGTGCCAGCTTAAACAAAGGGGCCAACGGGGAGCTGTTTTTT.

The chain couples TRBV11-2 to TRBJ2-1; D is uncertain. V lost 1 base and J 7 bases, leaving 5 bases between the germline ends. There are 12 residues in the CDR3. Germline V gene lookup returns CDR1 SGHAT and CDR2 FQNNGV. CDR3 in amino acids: CASSLVLNEQFF. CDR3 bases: TGTGCCAGCAGCTTAGTTCTGAATGAGCAGTTCTTC.

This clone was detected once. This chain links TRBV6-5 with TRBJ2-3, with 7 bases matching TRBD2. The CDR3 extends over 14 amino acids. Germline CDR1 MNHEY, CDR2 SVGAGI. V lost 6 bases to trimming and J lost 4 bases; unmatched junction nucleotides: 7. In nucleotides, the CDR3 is TGTGCCAGCAGAATGCTCGGGGGGTCAGATACGCAGTATTTT. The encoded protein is CASRMLGGSDTQYF.

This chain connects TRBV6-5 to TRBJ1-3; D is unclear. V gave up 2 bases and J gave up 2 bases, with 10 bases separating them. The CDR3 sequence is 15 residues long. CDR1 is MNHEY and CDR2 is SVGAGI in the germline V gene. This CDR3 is CASSYRRDTGNTIYF. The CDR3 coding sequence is TGTGCCAGCAGTTACAGGAGGGATACTGGAAACACCATATATTTT.

The CDR3 loop reads CASSQSGGRNTEAFF. The CDR3 DNA is TGTGCCAGCAGCCAATCAGGGGGCCGAAACACTGAAGCTTTCTTT. The chain employs TRBV7-9 and TRBJ1-1; 8 bases agree with TRBD1. This CDR3 has 15 amino acids. V lost 5 bases and J lost 2; bases outside the gene matches: 7. Germline values: CDR1 SEHNR, CDR2 FQNEAQ (reference sequence).

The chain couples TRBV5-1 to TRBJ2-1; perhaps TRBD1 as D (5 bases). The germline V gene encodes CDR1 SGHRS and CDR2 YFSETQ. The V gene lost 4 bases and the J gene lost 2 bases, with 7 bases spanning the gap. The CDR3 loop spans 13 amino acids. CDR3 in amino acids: CASSQDTYNEQFF. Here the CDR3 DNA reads TGCGCCAGCAGCCAGGACACCTACAATGAGCAGTTCTTC.

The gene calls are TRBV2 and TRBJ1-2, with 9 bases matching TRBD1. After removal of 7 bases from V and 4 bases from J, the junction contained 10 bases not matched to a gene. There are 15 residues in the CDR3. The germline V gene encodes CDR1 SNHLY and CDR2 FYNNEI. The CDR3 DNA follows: TGTGCCAGCAACCCGGGACAGGGAGTTGGCTATGGCTACACCTTC. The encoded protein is CASNPGQGVGYGYTF. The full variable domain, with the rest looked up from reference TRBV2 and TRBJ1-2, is EPEVTQTPSHQVTQMGQEVILRCVPISNHLYFYWYRQILGQKVEFLVSFYNNEISEKSEIFDDQFSVERPDGSNFTLKIRSTKLEDSAMYFCASNPGQGVGYGYTFGSGTRLTVV.